The source of this T cell receptor (beta chain) is a study of T cells after yellow fever vaccination. Background on the study: Low-cell-number fractions underwent preparation using SMART-Seq v4 Ultra Low Input. Study outcomes and limitations: Post-booster reappearance was seen for most primary-vaccination clones (96% CD4, 75% to 90% CD8).

Using its own MiXCR run on the 5' RACE reads, TCRdb lists one record per CDR3 protein. The sample comprises hundreds of thousands of distinct CDR3 sequences, roughly 14% of which are singletons, and over 12% rests with the top ten. With 1 base removed from V and 4 bases from J, the gap between germline ends came to 8 bases. Germline CDR1 is SGHTA and CDR2 is FQGNSA. This CDR3 has 14 amino acids. This clonotype was detected only a few times. Its antigen is still unknown. This sequence joins TRBV7-2 and TRBJ2-1; D is undetermined. Sequencing used PBMCs, obtained on the day of the yellow fever booster vaccination. This TCR came from a man aged 30-40 years who received the YFV17D yellow fever vaccine. DNA of the CDR3: TGTGCCAGCAGCTTAGTGTTATTTTACAATGAGCAGTTCTTC. Translated: CASSLVLFYNEQFF.